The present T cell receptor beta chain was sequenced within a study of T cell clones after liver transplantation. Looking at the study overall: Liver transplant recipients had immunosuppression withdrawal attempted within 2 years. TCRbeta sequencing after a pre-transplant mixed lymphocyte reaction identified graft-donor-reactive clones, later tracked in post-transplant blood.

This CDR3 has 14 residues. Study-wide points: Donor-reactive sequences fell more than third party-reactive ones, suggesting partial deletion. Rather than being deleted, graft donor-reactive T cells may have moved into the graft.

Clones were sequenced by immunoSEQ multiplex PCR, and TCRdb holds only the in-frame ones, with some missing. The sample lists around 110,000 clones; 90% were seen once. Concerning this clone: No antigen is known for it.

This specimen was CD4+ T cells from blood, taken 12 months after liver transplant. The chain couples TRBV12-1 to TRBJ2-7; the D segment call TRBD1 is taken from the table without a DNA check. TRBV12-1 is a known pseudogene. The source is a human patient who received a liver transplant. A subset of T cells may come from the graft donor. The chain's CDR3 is CASTPRGGSYEQYF. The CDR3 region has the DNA TGTGCCAGCACCCCCAGGGGCGGCTCCTACGAGCAGTACTTC.